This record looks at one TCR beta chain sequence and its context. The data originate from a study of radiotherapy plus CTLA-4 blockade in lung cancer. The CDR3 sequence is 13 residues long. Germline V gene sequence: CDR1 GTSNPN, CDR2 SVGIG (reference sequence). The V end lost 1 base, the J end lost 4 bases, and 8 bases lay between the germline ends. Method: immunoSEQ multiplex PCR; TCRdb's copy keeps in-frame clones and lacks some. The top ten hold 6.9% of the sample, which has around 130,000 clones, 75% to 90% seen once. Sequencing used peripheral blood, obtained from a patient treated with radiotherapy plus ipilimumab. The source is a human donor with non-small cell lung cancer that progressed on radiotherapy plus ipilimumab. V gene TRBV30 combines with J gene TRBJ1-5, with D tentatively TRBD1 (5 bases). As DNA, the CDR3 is TGTGCCTGGAGTGGGGGGATTAATCAGCCCCAGCATTTT. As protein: CAWSGGINQPQHF.